The present T cell receptor (beta chain) was sequenced within a study of T cells in women clearing cervical HPV infection. Dot-blot hybridization genotyped cervical HPV amplified with MY09/MY11 PCR. immunoSEQ multiplex PCR used an average of 1200 ng genomic DNA. Sequencing used immunoSEQ multiplex PCR; TCRdb keeps in-frame clones, though not all of them. Its listing shows roughly 35,000 clones. General observations from the study: Timing of associations relative to infection is unclear; T-cell subsets were not isolated. Cases carried less TRBV6-7 than controls: roughly 0.12% versus 0.17%.

Trimming took 6 bases from V and 6 from J, leaving 10 bases between them. The CDR3 sequence is 12 residues long. Germline V CDR1 and CDR2: SNHLY, FYNNEI. Comments on this clone: Its antigen is not known. The read ends 3 residues early relative to the CDR3; the germline J gene fills the gap.

Material: blood buffy coat. This clonotype was sampled from a woman aged 18 to 75 with a cervical HPV16 infection that either progressed to CIN3+ or cleared (not recorded which). This chain joins TRBV2 and TRBJ2-3; D ambiguous. The covered CDR3 bases are TGTGCCAGCAGCCCTCAGGCTGATACG. Translated, it gives CASSPQADT. The CDR3, in full, reads CASSPQADTQYF.